The clone carrying this T cell receptor (beta chain) has only a few counts. Its antigen is as yet unknown. Aged roughly 6 to 90, donors were systemically healthy Caucasians from Russia. The data stem from a study of blood T cells in healthy people across ages. About the research overall: When template switching was applied, about one barcoded beta molecule was captured per two T cells.

Study results and caveats: Greater diversity and more naive CD4+ cells were seen in long-lived donors than in aged donors.

The CDR3 totals 13 residues. The authors ran a second PCR of about 6 to 11 cycles using a sample-barcoded 5' primer and a J-beta primer mix. MiXCR, applied by TCRdb to the 5' RACE reads, yields one record per CDR3 protein. The sample holds approximately 830,000 distinct CDR3 sequences, approximately 67% seen once. This chain links TRBV21-1 with TRBJ2-7; the table gives TRBD1 as D, unverified against the DNA. TRBV21-1 is a known pseudogene. The clonotype originates from a man aged 30 to 45 in good health. Sequencing was performed on blood. This chain's CDR3 is CAETRQPSYEQYF. The DNA of the CDR3 is TGTGCCGAAACCAGACAGCCCAGCTACGAGCAGTACTTC.